These 16 T cell receptor beta chains share one sample of origin, sequenced in a study of T cells in Graves' hyperthyroidism and ophthalmopathy. Researchers took RNA transcripts and amplified the TCR beta CDR3 regions from them. A first-round RT-PCR of the TCR CDR3 used the HTBI primer set. One entry per CDR3 protein results from TCRdb running MiXCR on the multiplex PCR reads. The sample gives some 600,000 distinct CDR3 sequences, 14% of which show up once; roughly 6.2% is in the top ten. Sample: blood. Receptors originate from a woman in her 30s with Graves' hyperthyroidism that later progressed to Graves' ophthalmopathy.

The sample holds many counts of this clonotype. The gene calls are TRBV2 and TRBJ2-1; D ambiguous. Germline loops: CDR1 SNHLY, CDR2 FYNNEI. V gave up 1 base and J gave up 4 bases, with 2 bases separating them. The length of the CDR3 is 12 residues. The CDR3 loop reads CASSEGYNEQFF. The CDR3, as DNA: TGTGCCAGCAGTGAAGGTTACAATGAGCAGTTCTTC. The full variable domain, completed using reference TRBV2 and TRBJ2-1, is EPEVTQTPSHQVTQMGQEVILRCVPISNHLYFYWYRQILGQKVEFLVSFYNNEISEKSEIFDDQFSVERPDGSNFTLKIRSTKLEDSAMYFCASSEGYNEQFFGPGTRLTVL.

This clonotype was seen many times. The chain combines TRBV29-1 with TRBJ1-4; D unclear. This CDR3 is 12 amino acids long. The germline V gene encodes CDR1 SQVTM and CDR2 ANQGSEA. V was shortened by 7 bases and J by 7 bases, with 13 bases between the two germline ends. The CDR3 DNA reads TGCAGCGGAAGGGAGAAGAGTGAAAAACTGTTTTTT. It codes for CSGREKSEKLFF. Full variable domain (rest looked up from reference TRBV29-1 and TRBJ1-4): SAVISQKPSRDICQRGTSLTIQCQVDSQVTMMFWYRQQPGQSLTLIATANQGSEATYESGFVIDKFPISRPNLTFSTLTVSNMSPEDSSIYLCSGREKSEKLFFGSGTQLSVL.

The V and J genes are TRBV20-1 and TRBJ2-7; 8 bases are shared with TRBD1. V shed 0 bases, J shed 4 bases, and the junction held 5 bases outside the gene matches. The germline V gene encodes CDR1 DFQATT and CDR2 SNEGSKA (reference sequence). The CDR3 loop spans 14 amino acids. The CDR3 is CSARDRTGTYEQYF. DNA for the CDR3: TGCAGTGCTAGAGATCGGACAGGGACTTACGAGCAGTACTTC.

This clonotype turned up a few times. CDR3 DNA: TGTGCCACCCCTGGTGGCACGAACACCGGGGAGCTGTTTTTT. This sequence encodes CATPGGTNTGELFF. This chain joins TRBV19 and TRBJ2-2; D is unclear. Germline CDR1 LNHDA, CDR2 SQIVND (reference sequence). Trimming shortened V by 10 bases and J by 0 bases, and 12 bases separated the two germline ends. This CDR3 has 14 amino acids. The full variable domain, with the rest looked up from reference TRBV19 and TRBJ2-2, is DGGITQSPKYLFRKEGQNVTLSCEQNLNHDAMYWYRQDPGQGLRLIYYSQIVNDFQKGDIAEGYSVSREKKESFPLTVTSAQKNPTAFYLCATPGGTNTGELFFGEGSRLTVL.

Ten or more counts support this clonotype. The chain joins TRBV6-5 to TRBJ1-2; no clear D. V dropped 2 bases and J dropped 3 bases, with 13 bases sitting between them. Germline-derived CDR1 and CDR2 are MNHEY and SVGAGI. This CDR3 contains 15 residues. The CDR3 DNA sequence: TGTGCCAGCAGTTACGGGAGAGGGATCGACTATGGCTACACCTTC. Translated, it gives CASSYGRGIDYGYTF.

This clonotype was detected once. At one end the junction does not follow the germline gene, possibly because of a read error. This chain joins TRBV9 and TRBJ2-3; D might be TRBD1 (6 bases). Germline-derived CDR1 and CDR2 are SGDLS and YYNGEE. The CDR3 has 14 amino acids. The CDR3 DNA reads as TGTGCCGGCAGCGTAGACTGGGGGCAAGATACGCAGTATTTT. It is translated as CAGSVDWGQDTQYF.

The gene calls are TRBV9 and TRBJ1-1; no clear D gene. There are 15 residues in the CDR3. Germline V gene data show CDR1 as SGDLS and CDR2 as YYNGEE. Trimming removed 0 bases at V and 1 base at J, with 10 bases between. CDR3 residues: CASSVDLSANTEAFF. DNA for the CDR3: TGTGCCAGCAGCGTAGACCTCTCGGCGAACACTGAAGCTTTCTTT.

The chain couples TRBV5-1 to TRBJ2-5; 8 bases map to TRBD2. J gave up 4 bases and V 4 bases, and 6 bases lay outside the gene matches. The CDR3 consists of 14 residues. Germline V lookup: CDR1 SGHRS, CDR2 YFSETQ. CDR3 sequence reads: CASSPGTSRETQYF. CDR3 DNA: TGCGCCAGCAGCCCCGGGACTAGTCGAGAGACCCAGTACTTC. The complete variable domain, with remaining parts taken from reference TRBV5-1 and TRBJ2-5, reads KAGVTQTPRYLIKTRGQQVTLSCSPISGHRSVSWYQQTPGQGLQFLFEYFSETQRNKGNFPGRFSGRQFSNSRSEMNVSTLELGDSALYLCASSPGTSRETQYFGPGTRLLVL.

This clonotype was found many times. CDR3 protein: CASSSGLAGEDEQFF. CDR3 in DNA: TGTGCCAGCAGTTCCGGACTAGCGGGAGAAGATGAGCAGTTCTTC. The J gene is TRBJ2-1, the V gene TRBV12-3 or TRBV12-4; 13 bases are shared with TRBD2. The CDR3 sequence is 15 residues long. V gave up 4 bases and J gave up 8 bases; unmatched junction bases: 5.

This clonotype was seen a handful of times. The rearrangement uses TRBV7-9 and TRBJ1-2; a possible D gene is TRBD1 (5 bases). Trimming shortened V by 3 bases and J by 3 bases, and 11 bases separated the two germline ends. There are 14 residues in the CDR3. Germline-derived CDR1 and CDR2 are SEHNR and FQNEAQ (reference sequence). The CDR3 DNA is TGTGCCAGCAGCTTTTTAGGAGGGGACTATGGCTACACCTTC. It encodes CASSFLGGDYGYTF.

This clonotype was counted ten times or more. An end of the junction does not agree with germline; a read error may underlie this. The chain couples TRBV5-1 to TRBJ1-1; D may be TRBD1 (5 bases). Germline V gives CDR1 SGHRS, CDR2 YFSETQ. The CDR3 is 12 amino acids. CDR3 DNA: TGTGCCAGCAGCTTAGAGGGGACTGAAGCTTTCTTT. Translated: CASSLEGTEAFF.

This clonotype was seen only a few times. The chain has TRBV28 and TRBJ2-6; the D gene is possibly TRBD1 (6 bases). Germline-derived CDR1 and CDR2 are MDHEN and SYDVKM. CDR3 length equals 15 residues. Trimming removed 6 bases at V and 2 bases at J, with 11 bases between. CDR3 nucleotide sequence: TGTGCCAGCAGAACAGGGAGTACTGGGGCCAACGTCCTGACTTTC. This gives the protein CASRTGSTGANVLTF.

The rearrangement links TRBV20-1 to TRBJ2-1, with 11 bases identical to TRBD2. Germline V gives CDR1 DFQATT, CDR2 SNEGSKA (reference sequence). This CDR3 contains 17 residues. The J segment lost 7 bases and the V segment lost 0 bases, leaving 11 bases of the junction unmatched. CDR3 sequence reads: CSARDQRLAGGLNEQFF. The CDR3 DNA sequence: TGCAGTGCTAGAGATCAGAGGTTAGCGGGAGGGCTAAATGAGCAGTTCTTC.

The J gene is TRBJ2-7, the V gene TRBV6-1; TRBD2 agrees at 8 bases. The CDR3 totals 15 residues. Trimming removed 7 bases from V and 2 bases from J; junction bases left unmatched: 10. Germline lookup yields CDR1 MNHNS and CDR2 SASEGT. The DNA of the CDR3 is TGTGCCAGCACCCCGAGCGGGAGAATCCCCTACGAGCAGTACTTC. Its protein product is CASTPSGRIPYEQYF.

This clonotype was recorded a few times. The chain carries TRBV5-4 and TRBJ2-5, with 9 bases aligning to TRBD2. Germline CDR1 SGHNT, CDR2 YYREEE (reference sequence). V shed 2 bases and J 5 bases; nucleotides not matched to a gene: 16. This CDR3 region has 18 residues. CDR3 sequence reads: CASSFQLAQGLAPETQYF. The CDR3 DNA is TGTGCCAGCAGCTTTCAATTGGCTCAAGGACTAGCGCCTGAGACCCAGTACTTC. The variable domain in full, completed from reference TRBV5-4 and TRBJ2-5, reads ETGVTQSPTHLIKTRGQQVTLRCSSQSGHNTVSWYQQALGQGPQFIFQYYREEENGRGNFPPRFSGLQFPNYSSELNVNALELDDSALYLCASSFQLAQGLAPETQYFGPGTRLLVL.

CDR3 sequence reads: CASSQEKGWGEQYF. The CDR3 DNA is TGCGCCAGCAGCCAAGAGAAGGGATGGGGCGAGCAGTACTTC. The genes are TRBV4-1 and TRBJ2-7; unclear D gene. Germline V gene data show CDR1 as MGHRA and CDR2 as YSYEKL. This CDR3 is 14 amino acids long. The V end was cut by 0 bases, the J end by 6 bases, with 12 bases between.